The rows below give T cell receptor beta chains drawn from one sample of a study of blood T cell repertoires in COVID-19. Repertoires were generated with immunoSEQ multiplex PCR, while TCRdb's copy carries only in-frame clones and drops some. The sample includes approximately 260,000 clones, over 80% of them seen just once. Source material: peripheral blood. The source of these receptors is a man aged 60-69 years who had recovered from COVID-19. Both conserved end residues are part of each CDR3. The D gene is left open where the match is weak. Some rows mark clone size as missing; the rest say once, few, many or name a class of expanded clone.

V gene	J gene	D gene	clone size	CDR3 DNA	CDR3 protein
TRBV11-1	TRBJ1-1	NA	NA	TGTGCCAGCAGCTTAGCCATACAGACGAACACTGAAGCTTTCTTT	CASSLAIQTNTEAFF
TRBV4-2	TRBJ2-3	TRBD1	NA	TGTGCCAGCAGCGCCCACAGGGGGCGGGTTGATACAGATACGCAGTATTTT	CASSAHRGRVDTDTQYF
TRBV4-2	TRBJ1-6	TRBD1	NA	TGTGCCAGCAGCCAAGATCAGTCGGGACAGGGGTGGAATTCACCCCTCCACTTT	CASSQDQSGQGWNSPLHF
TRBV5-1	TRBJ2-1	TRBD2	NA	TGCGCCAGCAGCTTGCTTCGGACTAGCGGGAGGTCCTACAATGAGCAGTTCTTC	CASSLLRTSGRSYNEQFF
TRBV12-3/TRBV12-4	TRBJ2-7	NA	NA	TGTGCCAGCAGATCAGACTTAGGCAACGAGCAGTACTTC	CASRSDLGNEQYF
TRBV7-2	TRBJ1-1	NA	NA	TGTGCCAGCAGCCCTCCCCCGACCGGGCGGGGGATCTTGAACACTGAAGCTTTCTTT	CASSPPPTGRGILNTEAFF
TRBV5-1	TRBJ1-3	NA	NA	TGCGCCAGCAGCTCAGTTTCTGGAAACACCATATATTTT	CASSSVSGNTIYF
TRBV12-3/TRBV12-4	TRBJ2-1	NA	NA	TGTGCCGACGGGGGTACTACCTACAATGAGCAGTTCTTC	CADGGTTYNEQFF
TRBV2	TRBJ1-2	NA	once	TGTGCCAGCCGTCCCCGGGACACTAACTATGGCTACACCTTC	CASRPRDTNYGYTF
TRBV5-8	TRBJ1-1	NA	NA	TGTGCCAGCAGCTACACGAACAGGGTGAACACTGAAGCTTTCTTT	CASSYTNRVNTEAFF
TRBV2	TRBJ1-1	TRBD1	once	TGTGCCAGCAGTGAATACCGAGCGAAGGGACAGTTTGAAGCTTTCTTT	CASSEYRAKGQFEAFF
TRBV30	TRBJ2-3	TRBD2	NA	TGTGCCTGGAGCTCGGGGGGGGTCCAGTATTTT	CAWSSGGVQYF
TRBV19	TRBJ1-1	NA	NA	TGTGCCAGTAGTATCGAGGTTCTGAACACTGAAGCTTTCTTT	CASSIEVLNTEAFF
TRBV7-9	TRBJ1-6	TRBD1	few	TGTGCCAGCAGTCCATCGACAGGGCCTAATTCACCCCTCCACTTT	CASSPSTGPNSPLHF
TRBV3-1/TRBV3-2	TRBJ1-1	TRBD1	few	TGTGCCAGCAGCCAAGCCTCCGGGACAGGGGTGGCTGAAGCTTTCTTT	CASSQASGTGVAEAFF
TRBV30	TRBJ2-7	NA	NA	TGTGCCTGGAGCCTTGGGTCACAGGGTGAGAAGAGCGAGCAGTACTTC	CAWSLGSQGEKSEQYF
TRBV19	TRBJ2-2	NA	NA	TGTGCCAGTAGTATGGCCGGGGTTGGAACCGGGGAGCTGTTTTTT	CASSMAGVGTGELFF
TRBV7-8	TRBJ1-1	NA	NA	TGTGCCAGCAGCTTAGTTTCGGGGAGCCGCAACACTGAAGCTTTCTTT	CASSLVSGSRNTEAFF
TRBV3-1/TRBV3-2	TRBJ2-5	NA	NA	TGTGCCAGCAGCCTGCGGACAGTATCCTCGGAGACCCAGTACTTC	CASSLRTVSSETQYF
TRBV2	TRBJ2-1	NA	NA	TGTGCCAGCAAGAGTGGGGGCCATGAGCAGTTCTTC	CASKSGGHEQFF
TRBV10-2	TRBJ2-3	NA	NA	TGCGCCAGCAGTGAGTTGGCAGGGGGCACAGATACGCAGTATTTT	CASSELAGGTDTQYF
TRBV6-5	TRBJ2-3	TRBD2	NA	TGTGCCAGCCGGACCCGAGCGGGGGACACAGATACGCAGTATTTT	CASRTRAGDTDTQYF
TRBV18	TRBJ1-6	NA	NA	TGTGCCAGCTCAGAGCTGAATTCACCCCTCCACTTT	CASSELNSPLHF
TRBV9	TRBJ2-6	NA	NA	TGTGCCAGCAGCGTGCGTACTTCTGGGGCCAACGTCCTGACTTTC	CASSVRTSGANVLTF
TRBV10-1	TRBJ2-1	TRBD2	NA	TGCGCCAGTAAAGCGGGAGGAAATGAGCAGTTCTTC	CASKAGGNEQFF
TRBV9	TRBJ2-1	NA	NA	TGTGCCAGCAGCGGGGCGGACAGTTACAATGAGCAGTTCTTC	CASSGADSYNEQFF
TRBV13	TRBJ2-1	NA	NA	TGTGCCAGCAGCCACGGACTTCGCTCCTACAATGAGCAGTTCTTC	CASSHGLRSYNEQFF
TRBV5-1	TRBJ2-2	NA	NA	TGCGCCAGCAGCGCCACCCAGGGTAGCACCGGGGAGCTGTTTTTT	CASSATQGSTGELFF
TRBV15	TRBJ2-3	NA	once	TGTGCCACCAGCAGAGAATGGGGGGTAGCAGCAGATACGCAGTATTTT	CATSREWGVAADTQYF
TRBV28	TRBJ2-3	TRBD1	NA	TGTGCCAGCAGAGGACAGGGAACTAGCACAGATACGCAGTATTTT	CASRGQGTSTDTQYF
TRBV10-3	TRBJ2-6	NA	NA	TGTGCCATCGGTACATCTTCCGACTCTGGGGCCAACGTCCTGACTTTC	CAIGTSSDSGANVLTF
TRBV6-2/TRBV6-3	TRBJ1-2	NA	NA	TGTGCCAGCAGTTACTCCGGGGGTGGCTACACCTTC	CASSYSGGGYTF
TRBV6-1	TRBJ2-7	NA	NA	TGTGCCAGCAGTGAAGTTTCCGGTGTGCCCTACGAGCAGTACTTC	CASSEVSGVPYEQYF
TRBV5-1	TRBJ2-7	NA	NA	TGCGCCAGCAGCGACCCACCTGGGCTGGAGCAGTACTTC	CASSDPPGLEQYF
TRBV5-6	TRBJ1-2	TRBD1	NA	TGTGCCAGCAGCCCCGGGACAGGGTGGGGCTATGGCTACACCTTC	CASSPGTGWGYGYTF
TRBV19	TRBJ2-7	TRBD2	NA	TGTGCCAGTAGTATAGCGGCTAGCGGGCCCTACGAGCAGTACTTC	CASSIAASGPYEQYF
TRBV11-3	TRBJ2-1	TRBD2	NA	TGTGCCAGCAGCTTAGAGGGGACTAGCGGGGGGTACAATGAGCAGTTCTTC	CASSLEGTSGGYNEQFF
TRBV14	TRBJ1-6	NA	few	TGTGCCAGCAGCCAAGGCGCACGGAGCTCCTATAATTCACCCCTCCACTTT	CASSQGARSSYNSPLHF
TRBV5-1	TRBJ2-3	NA	NA	TGCGCCAGCAGCCGGGACTTCCCAGATACGCAGTATTTT	CASSRDFPDTQYF
TRBV9	TRBJ2-1	TRBD2	NA	TGTGCCAGCAGCGCAAATAGCGGGGGGGCCTCTGAGCAGTTCTTC	CASSANSGGASEQFF
TRBV3-1/TRBV3-2	TRBJ2-2	NA	NA	TGTGCCAGCAGCCAGGGAGCCCCCGGGGAGCTGTTTTTT	CASSQGAPGELFF
TRBV2	TRBJ2-7	NA	NA	TGTGCCAGCAGTGACCACAGTAGCTCCTACGAGCAGTACTTC	CASSDHSSSYEQYF
TRBV19	TRBJ1-1	NA	NA	TGTGCCAGTAGTATAGGTCGGGGGATAAGCACTGAAGCTTTCTTT	CASSIGRGISTEAFF
TRBV30	TRBJ2-3	NA	NA	TGTGCCTGGAGTGTCCTAGCGAGAGATACGCAGTATTTT	CAWSVLARDTQYF
TRBV19	TRBJ2-1	TRBD2	once	TGTGCCAGTAGGGGAGCGGGAGGCTCTTACAATGAGCAGTTCTTC	CASRGAGGSYNEQFF
TRBV6-5	TRBJ2-7	NA	NA	TGTGCCAGCAGTTACGGGCTCGGCGAGCAGTACTTC	CASSYGLGEQYF
TRBV6-6	TRBJ2-7	TRBD1	NA	TGTGCCAGCAGTACGGACAGGGCAAGCTCCTACGAGCAGTACTTC	CASSTDRASSYEQYF
TRBV4-2	TRBJ2-1	NA	NA	TGTGCCAGCAGCCAAGAACACCAATCCCGAAATGAGCAGTTCTTC	CASSQEHQSRNEQFF
TRBV30	TRBJ2-2	NA	NA	TGTGCCGGATCAACACAGGGAACCGGGGAGCTGTTTTTT	CAGSTQGTGELFF
TRBV27	TRBJ2-7	TRBD1	NA	TGTGCCAGCAGTTCCCGACAGGGGGGCGAGCAGTACTTC	CASSSRQGGEQYF
TRBV3-1/TRBV3-2	TRBJ2-5	TRBD1	NA	TGTGCCAGCAGCCAAGAGATGGTTGCAAGGACAGGGGACCAAGAGACCCAGTACTTC	CASSQEMVARTGDQETQYF
TRBV11-3	TRBJ2-3	NA	NA	TGTGCCAGCAGCTTAGACAGCGGTCAAAGCACAGATACGCAGTATTTT	CASSLDSGQSTDTQYF
TRBV10-1	TRBJ2-3	TRBD2	NA	TGCGCCAGCAGTGAATCGTTCCTAGCGGGAGGTACGCAGTATTTT	CASSESFLAGGTQYF
TRBV7-9	TRBJ1-4	NA	NA	TGTGCCAGCAGCTTAGCGAACAGGGCCGGGGATGAAAAACTGTTTTTT	CASSLANRAGDEKLFF
TRBV29-1	TRBJ1-4	NA	NA	TGCAGCGTTGCGAGACTTGGTGAAAAACTGTTTTTT	CSVARLGEKLFF
TRBV7-3	TRBJ1-4	TRBD1	NA	TGTGCCAGCAGCTTACGGACAGGGAGTGAAAAACTGTTTTTT	CASSLRTGSEKLFF
TRBV19	TRBJ2-7	NA	NA	TGTGCCAGTAGTAGAGCGGGGGACAGATACGAGCAGTACTTC	CASSRAGDRYEQYF
TRBV12-3/TRBV12-4	TRBJ2-7	NA	NA	TGTGCCAGCAGTTTCGACACAACCTACGAGCAGTACTTC	CASSFDTTYEQYF
TRBV6-5	TRBJ2-5	NA	NA	TGTGCCAGCAGCCGCGGAGGGGAAGAGACCCAGTACTTC	CASSRGGEETQYF